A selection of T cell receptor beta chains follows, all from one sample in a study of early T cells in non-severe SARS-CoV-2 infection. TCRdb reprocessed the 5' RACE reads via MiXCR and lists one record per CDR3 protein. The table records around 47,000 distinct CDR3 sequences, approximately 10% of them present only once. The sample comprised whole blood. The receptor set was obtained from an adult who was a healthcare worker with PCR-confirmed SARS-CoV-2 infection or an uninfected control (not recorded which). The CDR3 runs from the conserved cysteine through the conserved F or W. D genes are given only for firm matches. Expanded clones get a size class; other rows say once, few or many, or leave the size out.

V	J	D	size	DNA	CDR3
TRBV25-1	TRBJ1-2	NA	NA	TGTGCCAGCACGCAGGGAGGCGAATATGGCTACACCTTC	CASTQGGEYGYTF
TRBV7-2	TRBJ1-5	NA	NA	TGTGCCAGCCCTCCTTCTAGGAGCAATCAGCCCCAGCATTTT	CASPPSRSNQPQHF
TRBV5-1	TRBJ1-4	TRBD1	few	TGCGCCAGCAGCGGGACAGGCATAAAACTGTTTTTT	CASSGTGIKLFF
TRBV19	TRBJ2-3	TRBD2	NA	TGTGCCAGTAGTACTCCGCTTGCGGGGGGAACGGATACGCAGTATTTT	CASSTPLAGGTDTQYF
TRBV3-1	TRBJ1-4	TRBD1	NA	TGTGCCAGCAGCTACCGGACAGGGGTCGAAAAACTGTTTTTT	CASSYRTGVEKLFF
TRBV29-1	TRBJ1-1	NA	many	TGCAGCGTTGAAAGGGAGATGAACACTGAAGCTTTCTTT	CSVEREMNTEAFF
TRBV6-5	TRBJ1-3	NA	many	TGTGCCAGCAGTTCTTTTGACCCGACAGGTGCCATCTCTGGAAACACCATATATTTT	CASSSFDPTGAISGNTIYF
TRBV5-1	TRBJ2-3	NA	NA	TGCGCCAGCAGCTCGACCGGGACTTTCCGTGATACGCAGTATTTT	CASSSTGTFRDTQYF
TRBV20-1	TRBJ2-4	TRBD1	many	TGCAGTGCTAGGCCTCTGACAGGGGACAAAAACATTCAGTACTTC	CSARPLTGDKNIQYF
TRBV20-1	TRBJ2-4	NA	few	TGCAGTGCCACTCAGGGAATTTCGACCAAAAACATTCAGTACTTC	CSATQGISTKNIQYF
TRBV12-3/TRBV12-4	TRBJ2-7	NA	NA	TGTGCCAGCAGTTGGGGTCGGTGGACGGGGTACGAGCAGTACTTC	CASSWGRWTGYEQYF
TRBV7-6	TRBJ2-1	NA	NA	TGTGCCAGCAGCCCCGCTCCCTCCTACAATGAGCAGTTCTTC	CASSPAPSYNEQFF
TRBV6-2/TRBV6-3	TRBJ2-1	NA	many	TGTGCCAGCAGTTTTGCAGGGTTCAATGAGCAGTTCTTC	CASSFAGFNEQFF
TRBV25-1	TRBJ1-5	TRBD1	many	TGTGCCAGCGGAGTGACAGGGAACAATCAGCCCCAGCATTTT	CASGVTGNNQPQHF
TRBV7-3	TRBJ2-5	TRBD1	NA	TGTGCCAGCAGCTTAATACCGGGACAGGGGGAGACCCAGTACTTC	CASSLIPGQGETQYF
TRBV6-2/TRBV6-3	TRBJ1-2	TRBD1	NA	TGTGCCAGCACCACGGGACAGGGAAAGGAGACCGAGATTACCTATGGCTACACCTTC	CASTTGQGKETEITYGYTF
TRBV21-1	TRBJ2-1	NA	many	TGTGCCAGCAGCAAAGGAAGGGACCCAGCCCTGTACAATGAGCAGTTCTTC	CASSKGRDPALYNEQFF
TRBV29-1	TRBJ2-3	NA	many	TGCAGCGTTGACACGAACCGAGATACGCAGTATTTT	CSVDTNRDTQYF
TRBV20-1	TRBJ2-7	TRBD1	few	TGCAGTGCTTCTCGGACAGGGGGCGAGCAGTACTTC	CSASRTGGEQYF
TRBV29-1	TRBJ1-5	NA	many	TGCAGCGTTTTAGGCCAGGGTGGTAAGCAGCCCCAGCATTTT	CSVLGQGGKQPQHF
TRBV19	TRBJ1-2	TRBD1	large	TGTGCCAGTAGTATAGATCGACAGGGTGGTGGCTACACCTTC	CASSIDRQGGGYTF
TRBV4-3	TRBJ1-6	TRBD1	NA	TGCGCCAGCAGCCATGATAGGACAGGGCCATCACCCCTCCACTTT	CASSHDRTGPSPLHF
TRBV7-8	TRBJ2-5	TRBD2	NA	TGTGCCAGCAGCTCACCCGGGACTAGACAAGAGACCCAGTACTTC	CASSSPGTRQETQYF
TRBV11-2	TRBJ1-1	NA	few	TGTGCCAGCACCTCAAAACCCTCTCGCTTATTGTTTAACACTGAAGCTTTCTTT	CASTSKPSRLLFNTEAFF
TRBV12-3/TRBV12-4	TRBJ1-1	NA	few	TGTGCCAGCACCCGGACAGTTCTTCCTTCATCTGAAGCTTTCTTT	CASTRTVLPSSEAFF
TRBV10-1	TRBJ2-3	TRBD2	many	TGCGCCAGCAGTGTAGCGGGGGGGCCCGGAGATACGCAGTATTTT	CASSVAGGPGDTQYF
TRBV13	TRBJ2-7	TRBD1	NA	TGTGCCAGCAGCCCTTGGACAGGGCCTAGGGAGCAGTACTTC	CASSPWTGPREQYF
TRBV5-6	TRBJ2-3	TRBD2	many	TGTGCCAGCAGCTTGGGACTAGCGGGGGGGAAGGACACGCAGTATTTT	CASSLGLAGGKDTQYF
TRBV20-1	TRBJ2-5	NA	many	TGCAGTGCAAAACCGCCAAGCGGATGGCAGACCCAGTACTTC	CSAKPPSGWQTQYF
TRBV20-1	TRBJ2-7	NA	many	TGCAGTGCTCTTGAAGGGGGTGTTTCCTACGAGCAGTACTTC	CSALEGGVSYEQYF
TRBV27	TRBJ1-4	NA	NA	TGTGCCAGCAGTTTATCACAGGGACCAAGGGAAAAACTGTTTTTT	CASSLSQGPREKLFF
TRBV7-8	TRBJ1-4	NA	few	TGTGCCAGCAGCTCCTATCGCGAAAAACTGTTTTTT	CASSSYREKLFF
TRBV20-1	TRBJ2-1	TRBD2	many	TGCAGTGCCATAGCGGGGGGCGGGTACAATGAGCAGTTCTTC	CSAIAGGGYNEQFF
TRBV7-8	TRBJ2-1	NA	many	TGTGCCAGCAGCACGTATGAGCAGTTCTTC	CASSTYEQFF
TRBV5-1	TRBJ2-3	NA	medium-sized	TGCGCCAGCATCCCCAACGAATATCACGCAGATACGCAGTATTTT	CASIPNEYHADTQYF
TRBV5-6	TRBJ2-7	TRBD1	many	TGTGCCAGCAGCGGGGGACAGACACCCTACGAGCAGTACTTC	CASSGGQTPYEQYF
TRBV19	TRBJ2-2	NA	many	TGTGCCAGTAGTGTGACAGGGAACACCGGGGAGCTGTTTTTT	CASSVTGNTGELFF
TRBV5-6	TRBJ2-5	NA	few	TGTGCCAGCAGCTTGGGGGACGGGCAGGGGAAGACCCAGTACTTC	CASSLGDGQGKTQYF
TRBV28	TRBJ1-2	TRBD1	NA	TGTGCCAGCACCACCCAGGGGGATGGCTACACCTTC	CASTTQGDGYTF
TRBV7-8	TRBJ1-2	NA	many	TGTGCCAGCAAGGCAGGGGTGCAATCAGGCTATGGCTACACCTTC	CASKAGVQSGYGYTF
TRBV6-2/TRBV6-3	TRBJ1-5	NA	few	TGTGCCAGCAGTTACTCTGGAGGGGCTGGTTCTCAGGCCCAGCATTTT	CASSYSGGAGSQAQHF
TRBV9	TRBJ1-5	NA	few	TGTGCCAGCAGCCAGGGGTCCGGGGACAATCAGCCCCAGCATTTT	CASSQGSGDNQPQHF
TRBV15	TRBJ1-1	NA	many	TGTGCCACCAGCAGAGAGGGGGGTACCATGAACACTGAAGCTTTCTTT	CATSREGGTMNTEAFF
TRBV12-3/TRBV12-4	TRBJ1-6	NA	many	TGTGCCAGCAGTTTTGGACAGACTAATTCACCCCTCCACTTT	CASSFGQTNSPLHF
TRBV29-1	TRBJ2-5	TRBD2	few	TGCAGCGTGGGTGCGGGAGTAGGAGAGACCCAGTACTTC	CSVGAGVGETQYF
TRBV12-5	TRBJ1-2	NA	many	TGTGCTAGTGGTTTCACCACAGGGCGTTCGGGCTATGGCTACACCTTC	CASGFTTGRSGYGYTF
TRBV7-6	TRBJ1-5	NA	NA	TGTGCCAGCAGCTCTGGAATCGGGGGCAATCAGCCCCAGCATTTT	CASSSGIGGNQPQHF